This T cell receptor beta chain was identified in a study of neurological immune-mediated disorders. Study-wide findings and caveats: Sharing of CDR3 amino acid sequences among expanded clones across subjects was absent, suggesting private repertoires in all groups. A possible signature was seen in one related-CDR3 cluster, into which phylogenetic grouping placed the repertoires of 18 of 34 multiple sclerosis patients.

Germline assignment: CDR1 SQVTM and CDR2 ANQGSEA. The ends were cut back, 0 bases at V and 3 bases at J, with 6 bases in the middle. The CDR3 length is 13 residues. The method for making cDNA was 5'RACE, and it used 10-nucleotide random UMIs. Over 200 million TCR-beta sequences from 15-18 subjects were obtained in each sequencing run. One entry per CDR3 protein results from TCRdb running MiXCR on the 5' RACE reads. The sample shows some 60,000 distinct CDR3 sequences, under 5.5% of them seen only once. As to this clonotype: The antigen is not known.

The sample was PBMCs. The TCR sequence derives from a woman aged 45-65 years with multiple sclerosis. The chain is built from TRBV29-1 and TRBJ1-3; D remains unclear. As DNA, the CDR3 is TGCAGCGTTGAAGATCGGGGTGGAAACACCATATATTTT. It specifies CSVEDRGGNTIYF.